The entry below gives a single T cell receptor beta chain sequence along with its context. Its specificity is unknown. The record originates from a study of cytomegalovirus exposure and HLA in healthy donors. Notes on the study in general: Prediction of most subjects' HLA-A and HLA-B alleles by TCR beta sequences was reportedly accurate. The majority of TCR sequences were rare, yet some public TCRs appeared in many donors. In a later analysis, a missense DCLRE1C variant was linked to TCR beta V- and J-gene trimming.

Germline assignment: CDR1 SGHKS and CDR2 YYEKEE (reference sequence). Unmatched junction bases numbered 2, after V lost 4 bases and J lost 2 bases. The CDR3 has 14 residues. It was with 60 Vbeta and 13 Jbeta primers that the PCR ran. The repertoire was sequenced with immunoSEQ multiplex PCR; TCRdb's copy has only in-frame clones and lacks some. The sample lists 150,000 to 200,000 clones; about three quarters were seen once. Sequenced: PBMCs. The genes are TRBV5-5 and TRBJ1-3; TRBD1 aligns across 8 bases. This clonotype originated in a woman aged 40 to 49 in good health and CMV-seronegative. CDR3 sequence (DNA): TGTGCCAGCAGCCAACAGGGGGCTGGAAACACCATATATTTT. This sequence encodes CASSQQGAGNTIYF.